This T cell receptor (beta chain) was obtained from a study of shared clonotypes between healthy human individuals. Study conclusions and caveats: Few donors restricted represented genetic and exposure-history diversity.

Assay: immunoSEQ multiplex PCR; the TCRdb copy retains only in-frame clones and omits some. The profile covers some 580,000 clones, with more than 95% appearing a single time and approximately 0.057% taken by the ten largest. From germline, CDR1 is KGHSH and CDR2 LQKENI. Trimming stripped 4 bases from V and 5 bases from J, with 9 bases between. The CDR3 covers 12 residues. Comment on this clone: Its cognate antigen is unknown.

V is TRBV18 and J is TRBJ2-7; possibly TRBD1 for D (5 bases). Sequenced input: naive CD4+ T cells sorted from blood. The subset here: CD45RA+ positively selected. The receptor was isolated from a young woman in good health. The CDR3 protein is CASSREQDEQYF. CDR3 sequence (DNA): TGTGCCAGCTCACGCGAACAGGACGAGCAGTACTTC.